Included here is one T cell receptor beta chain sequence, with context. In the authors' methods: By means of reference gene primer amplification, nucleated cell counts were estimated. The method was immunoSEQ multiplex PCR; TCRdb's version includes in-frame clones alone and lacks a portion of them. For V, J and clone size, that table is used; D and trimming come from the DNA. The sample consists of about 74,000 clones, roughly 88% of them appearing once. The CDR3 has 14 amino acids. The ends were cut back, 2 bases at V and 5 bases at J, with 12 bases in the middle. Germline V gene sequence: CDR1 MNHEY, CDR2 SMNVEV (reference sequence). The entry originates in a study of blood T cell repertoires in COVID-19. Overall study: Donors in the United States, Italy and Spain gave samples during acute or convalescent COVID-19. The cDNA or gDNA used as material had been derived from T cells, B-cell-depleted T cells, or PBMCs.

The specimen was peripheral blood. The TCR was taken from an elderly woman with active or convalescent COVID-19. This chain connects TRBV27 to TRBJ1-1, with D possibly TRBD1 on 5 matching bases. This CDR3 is CASSLVGGMTEAFF. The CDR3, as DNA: TGTGCCAGCAGTTTAGTGGGGGGTATGACTGAAGCTTTCTTT.